This is a list of T cell receptor beta chains from one sample in a study of control samples from healthy donors and cancer patients. The table came from immunoSEQ multiplex PCR; TCRdb's copy has only in-frame clones and leaves some out. The sample has about 220,000 clones, about 95% seen once. The sample was blood. The receptors were sampled from a man aged 50 to 59 in good health. CDR3s include the opening cysteine and the closing phenylalanine or tryptophan. Fields, in order: V gene, clone size, J gene, D gene, CDR3 protein, CDR3 DNA. A D gene is named only where the DNA matches it firmly. The size entry is marked missing in some rows and otherwise reads once, few, many or a size class.

V: TRBV6-5
size: once
J: TRBJ1-1
D: TRBD1
CDR3: CASSRGTGTEAFF
DNA: TGTGCCAGCAGCCGCGGGACAGGGACTGAAGCTTTCTTT

V: TRBV14
size: .
J: TRBJ2-5
D: .
CDR3: CASSQARTMAQETQYF
DNA: TGTGCCAGCAGCCAAGCGAGGACAATGGCCCAAGAGACCCAGTACTTC

V: TRBV2
size: .
J: TRBJ1-5
D: .
CDR3: CASSEYGTGNQPQHF
DNA: TGTGCCAGCAGTGAGTACGGGACTGGCAATCAGCCCCAGCATTTT

V: TRBV5-1
size: .
J: TRBJ2-3
D: .
CDR3: CASSLGQGTADTQYF
DNA: TGCGCCAGCAGCTTGGGGCAGGGGACTGCAGATACGCAGTATTTT

V: TRBV6-2/TRBV6-3
size: .
J: TRBJ1-2
D: .
CDR3: CASSYLQVRSYGYTF
DNA: TGTGCCAGCAGTTACCTTCAGGTACGCAGCTATGGCTACACCTTC

V: TRBV7-2
size: .
J: TRBJ2-7
D: .
CDR3: CASSLGWYEQYF
DNA: TGTGCCAGCAGCTTAGGGTGGTACGAGCAGTACTTC

V: TRBV6-2/TRBV6-3
size: .
J: TRBJ2-1
D: .
CDR3: CASSSLVPAGESYNEQFF
DNA: TGTGCCAGCAGTTCCCTCGTCCCCGCGGGCGAATCCTACAATGAGCAGTTCTTC

V: TRBV2
size: once
J: TRBJ1-1
D: TRBD1
CDR3: CASTSGTGDTEAFF
DNA: TGTGCCAGCACCTCCGGGACAGGGGACACTGAAGCTTTCTTT

V: TRBV6-5
size: .
J: TRBJ1-2
D: .
CDR3: CAYSGGGYTF
DNA: TGTGCTTATTCAGGCGGTGGCTACACCTTC

V: TRBV18
size: few
J: TRBJ1-5
D: .
CDR3: CASSPGPNQPQHF
DNA: TGTGCCAGCTCACCCGGGCCCAATCAGCCCCAGCATTTT

V: TRBV11-3
size: .
J: TRBJ1-1
D: .
CDR3: CASSLGRLGTEAFF
DNA: TGTGCCAGCAGCTTAGGAAGGCTGGGGACTGAAGCTTTCTTT

V: TRBV6-5
size: .
J: TRBJ2-7
D: TRBD1
CDR3: CASSSQGVDEQYF
DNA: TGTGCCAGCAGTTCCCAGGGGGTGGACGAGCAGTACTTC

V: TRBV30
size: .
J: TRBJ1-3
D: .
CDR3: CAWSVLTGNTIYF
DNA: TGTGCCTGGAGTGTACTTACAGGAAACACCATATATTTT

V: TRBV7-2
size: .
J: TRBJ2-5
D: .
CDR3: CASSPLWSEGTQYF
DNA: TGTGCCAGCAGCCCCCTTTGGTCTGAGGGGACCCAGTACTTC

V: TRBV7-2
size: .
J: TRBJ1-2
D: .
CDR3: CASSAYSGDDGYTF
DNA: TGTGCCAGCAGCGCCTACTCAGGGGACGATGGCTACACCTTC

V: TRBV6-5
size: .
J: TRBJ2-7
D: .
CDR3: CASRRGAFGEQYF
DNA: TGTGCCAGCAGACGTGGGGCGTTCGGGGAGCAGTACTTC

V: TRBV9
size: .
J: TRBJ2-1
D: .
CDR3: CASSVGPAANEQFF
DNA: TGTGCCAGCAGCGTAGGGCCCGCAGCCAATGAGCAGTTCTTC

V: TRBV19
size: .
J: TRBJ1-1
D: TRBD1
CDR3: CASIDQGAANTEAFF
DNA: TGTGCCAGTATTGATCAGGGGGCTGCGAACACTGAAGCTTTCTTT

V: TRBV5-4
size: .
J: TRBJ1-4
D: .
CDR3: CASSLAGYNEKLFF
DNA: TGTGCCAGCAGCTTGGCAGGGTATAATGAAAAACTGTTTTTT

V: TRBV7-9
size: .
J: TRBJ2-5
D: TRBD2
CDR3: CASSFPFSGQETQYF
DNA: TGTGCCAGCAGCTTTCCCTTTAGCGGGCAAGAGACCCAGTACTTC

V: TRBV19
size: .
J: TRBJ1-2
D: TRBD1
CDR3: CASRGQGSYYGYTF
DNA: TGTGCCAGTAGGGGACAGGGATCATACTATGGCTACACCTTC

V: TRBV11-2
size: .
J: TRBJ2-3
D: .
CDR3: CASSLDGGRTDTQYF
DNA: TGTGCCAGCAGCTTAGATGGGGGGCGCACAGATACGCAGTATTTT

V: TRBV5-4
size: .
J: TRBJ2-6
D: .
CDR3: CASSLLQSSGANVLTF
DNA: TGTGCCAGCAGCTTGCTCCAGTCCTCTGGGGCCAACGTCCTGACTTTC

V: TRBV4-3
size: once
J: TRBJ1-4
D: .
CDR3: CASSPGKGTNEKLFF
DNA: TGCGCCAGCAGCCCAGGGAAGGGTACTAATGAAAAACTGTTTTTT

V: TRBV5-5
size: .
J: TRBJ2-3
D: TRBD2
CDR3: CASSSPAGVADTQYF
DNA: TGTGCCAGCAGCTCCCCAGCGGGGGTCGCAGATACGCAGTATTTT

V: TRBV9
size: .
J: TRBJ2-6
D: .
CDR3: CASSVASSGANVLTF
DNA: TGTGCCAGCAGCGTGGCCTCCTCTGGGGCCAACGTCCTGACTTTC

V: TRBV4-2
size: .
J: TRBJ1-6
D: .
CDR3: CASSQDQTSGASPLHF
DNA: TGTGCCAGCAGCCAAGACCAAACCTCAGGGGCCTCACCCCTCCACTTT

V: TRBV19
size: .
J: TRBJ1-5
D: TRBD1
CDR3: CASSPDRGSQPQHF
DNA: TGTGCCAGTAGTCCGGACAGGGGAAGCCAGCCCCAGCATTTT

V: TRBV9
size: .
J: TRBJ1-6
D: .
CDR3: CASSVGREGSPLHF
DNA: TGTGCCAGCAGCGTAGGCAGGGAAGGATCACCCCTCCACTTT

V: TRBV3-1/TRBV3-2
size: few
J: TRBJ1-3
D: TRBD1
CDR3: CASRFGQEPGNTIYF
DNA: TGTGCCAGCAGGTTTGGACAGGAACCTGGAAACACCATATATTTT

V: TRBV5-4
size: .
J: TRBJ2-5
D: TRBD2
CDR3: CASSLAGGQETQYF
DNA: TGTGCCAGCAGCTTAGCGGGGGGGCAAGAGACCCAGTACTTC

V: TRBV12-3/TRBV12-4
size: .
J: TRBJ1-6
D: .
CDR3: CASSSGLDSPLHF
DNA: TGTGCCAGCAGTTCAGGGTTGGATTCACCCCTCCACTTT

V: TRBV7-8
size: .
J: TRBJ2-1
D: .
CDR3: CASRPPSIPDNEQFF
DNA: TGTGCCAGCAGGCCGCCCAGCATACCTGACAATGAGCAGTTCTTC

V: TRBV9
size: once
J: TRBJ1-6
D: TRBD1
CDR3: CASSVSTGTGKDYNSPLHF
DNA: TGTGCCAGCAGCGTCTCCACCGGGACAGGGAAGGACTATAATTCACCCCTCCACTTT

V: TRBV27
size: .
J: TRBJ1-4
D: .
CDR3: CASSLSARVANEKLFF
DNA: TGTGCCAGCAGTTTATCGGCAAGGGTGGCTAATGAAAAACTGTTTTTT

V: TRBV6-6
size: .
J: TRBJ2-7
D: TRBD2
CDR3: CASTPGGSPYEQYF
DNA: TGTGCCAGCACTCCCGGGGGGAGCCCCTACGAGCAGTACTTC

V: TRBV9
size: .
J: TRBJ2-3
D: TRBD2
CDR3: CASSVGTSEWTDTQYF
DNA: TGTGCCAGCAGCGTCGGGACTAGCGAATGGACAGATACGCAGTATTTT

V: TRBV6-5
size: .
J: TRBJ1-5
D: .
CDR3: CASSFDRDQPQHF
DNA: TGTGCCAGCAGTTTCGACCGGGATCAGCCCCAGCATTTT

V: TRBV4-3
size: .
J: TRBJ1-1
D: .
CDR3: CASSHNLQGGTEAFF
DNA: TGCGCCAGCAGCCACAATCTACAGGGTGGCACTGAAGCTTTCTTT

V: TRBV15
size: .
J: TRBJ1-4
D: .
CDR3: CATSAARKEKLFF
DNA: TGTGCCACCAGCGCCGCGAGGAAAGAAAAACTGTTTTTT

V: TRBV2
size: .
J: TRBJ1-1
D: .
CDR3: CASSGWESEAFF
DNA: TGTGCCAGCAGTGGGTGGGAATCTGAAGCTTTCTTT

V: TRBV28
size: .
J: TRBJ1-1
D: .
CDR3: CASSPDTYTEAFF
DNA: TGTGCCAGCAGTCCGGACACATACACTGAAGCTTTCTTT

V: TRBV11-3
size: .
J: TRBJ1-5
D: .
CDR3: CASKDRIPSNQPQHF
DNA: TGTGCCAGCAAAGACAGGATTCCCAGCAATCAGCCCCAGCATTTT

V: TRBV27
size: .
J: TRBJ1-1
D: .
CDR3: CASRSLTNTEAFF
DNA: TGTGCCAGCAGATCACTGACGAACACTGAAGCTTTCTTT

V: TRBV9
size: .
J: TRBJ1-2
D: .
CDR3: CASSVGGVGNYGYTF
DNA: TGTGCCAGCAGCGTAGGAGGGGTGGGGAACTATGGCTACACCTTC

V: TRBV12-2
size: few
J: TRBJ2-3
D: .
CDR3: CASRLGTQYF
DNA: TGTGCAAGTCGCCTGGGTACGCAGTATTTT

V: TRBV5-1
size: .
J: TRBJ1-4
D: .
CDR3: CASSRTASEKLFF
DNA: TGCGCCAGCAGTCGTACAGCTAGTGAAAAACTGTTTTTT

V: TRBV3-1/TRBV3-2
size: .
J: TRBJ2-3
D: TRBD1
CDR3: CASSHRTGPTDTQYF
DNA: TGTGCCAGCAGCCACAGGACAGGGCCCACAGATACGCAGTATTTT

V: TRBV2
size: .
J: TRBJ1-1
D: .
CDR3: CASSEDASMNTEAFF
DNA: TGTGCCAGCAGTGAAGACGCCAGCATGAACACTGAAGCTTTCTTT

V: TRBV28
size: .
J: TRBJ2-3
D: .
CDR3: CASSLASLGEDTQYF
DNA: TGTGCCAGCAGTTTAGCCTCCTTAGGAGAGGATACGCAGTATTTT

V: TRBV5-1
size: .
J: TRBJ1-1
D: TRBD1
CDR3: CASSLAGGTTEAFF
DNA: TGCGCCAGCAGCTTGGCAGGGGGGACCACTGAAGCTTTCTTT

V: TRBV5-1
size: .
J: TRBJ1-2
D: .
CDR3: CASSLLQGNTGYTF
DNA: TGCGCCAGCAGCTTGTTACAGGGAAATACGGGCTACACCTTC

V: TRBV27
size: .
J: TRBJ1-6
D: .
CDR3: CASSGQSNSPLHF
DNA: TGTGCCAGCAGTGGACAGTCGAATTCACCCCTCCACTTT

V: TRBV9
size: .
J: TRBJ2-5
D: .
CDR3: CASSRGGQETQYF
DNA: TGTGCCAGCAGCCGAGGCGGGCAAGAGACCCAGTACTTC

V: TRBV24-1
size: few
J: TRBJ2-3
D: .
CDR3: CATSDSAIQGSFNTQYF
DNA: TGTGCCACCAGTGATTCCGCGATACAAGGGAGTTTTAATACGCAGTATTTT